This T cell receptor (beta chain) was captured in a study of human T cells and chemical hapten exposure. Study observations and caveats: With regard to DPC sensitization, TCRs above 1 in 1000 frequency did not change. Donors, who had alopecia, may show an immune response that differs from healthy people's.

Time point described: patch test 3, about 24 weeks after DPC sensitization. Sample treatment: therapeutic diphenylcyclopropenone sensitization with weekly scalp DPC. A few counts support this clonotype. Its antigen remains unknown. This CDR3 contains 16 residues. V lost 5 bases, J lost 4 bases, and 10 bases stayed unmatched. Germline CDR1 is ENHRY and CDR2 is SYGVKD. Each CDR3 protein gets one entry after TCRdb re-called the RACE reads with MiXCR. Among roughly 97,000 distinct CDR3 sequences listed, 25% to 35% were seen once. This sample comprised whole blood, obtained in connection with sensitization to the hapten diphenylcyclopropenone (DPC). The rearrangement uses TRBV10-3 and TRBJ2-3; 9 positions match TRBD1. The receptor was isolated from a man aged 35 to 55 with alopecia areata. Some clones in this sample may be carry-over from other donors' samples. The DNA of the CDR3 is TGTGCCATCAGTCGGGAACAGGGGGCACAAGCAGATACGCAGTATTTT. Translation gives CAISREQGAQADTQYF.